Sequencing of this T cell receptor beta chain was carried out in a study of T cell repertoires in cytomegalovirus infection. Study as a whole: The public TCR beta signatures pointed to both CMV infection and matching HLA type.

The V end lost 6 bases, the J end lost 4 bases, and 9 bases lay between the germline ends. CDR3 length equals 11 residues. CDR1 and CDR2 from the germline V gene are DFQATT and SNEGSKA (reference sequence). Regarding the study as a whole: The study found HLA-C-restricted CMV-specific TCR beta clonotypes dominating the ex vivo response. Cumulative frequency of public TCR beta families picked out carriers of CMV plus the relevant HLA.

Ten or more counts support this clonotype. The antigen is not known. One entry per CDR3 protein, called by TCRdb with MiXCR from the reads. The table lists under 150,000 distinct CDR3 sequences, 7.5% to 9% of them singletons, with around 10% in the top ten. The specimen sequenced was PBMCs. The rearrangement links TRBV20-1 to TRBJ2-5; D remains ambiguous. The TCR was taken from a human donor in good health (CMV status not recorded). Some clones in this sample may be carry-over from other donors' samples. For the CDR3, the DNA is TGCAGTGCCAAAATCGGAGAGACCCAGTACTTC. It translates to CSAKIGETQYF.